A selection of T cell receptor beta chains follows, all from one sample in a study of control samples from healthy donors and cancer patients. Some clones are missing from TCRdb's copy, which holds only in-frame ones; the method was immunoSEQ multiplex PCR. This repertoire shows roughly 120,000 clones, approximately 87% found once; its top ten account for roughly 12%. What was sequenced was blood. These receptors were collected from a man younger than 45 in good health. Each CDR3 is given with its conserved first and last residue. The order of the fields is D gene, J gene, V gene, CDR3 length, clone size, CDR3 DNA, CDR3 protein. A D gene is named only where the DNA matches it firmly. Clone size, where shown, is once, few, many, or a class for clones that have expanded.

>-|TRBJ1-2|TRBV3-1/TRBV3-2|13|-
TGTGCCAGCAGCCAAGATCCGGCTTATGGCTACACCTTC
CASSQDPAYGYTF
>TRBD1|TRBJ1-3|TRBV9|17|-
TGTGCCAGCAGCGTAGTGGGCACAGGGGGCCCTGGAAACACCATATATTTT
CASSVVGTGGPGNTIYF
>-|TRBJ2-3|TRBV5-1|14|once
TGCGCCAGCAGCTTGATGGGTCCGGCAGATACGCAGTATTTT
CASSLMGPADTQYF
>-|TRBJ2-1|TRBV3-1/TRBV3-2|15|-
TGTGCCAGCAGCCAGGTCCCAGGAACCTACAATGAGCAGTTCTTC
CASSQVPGTYNEQFF
>-|TRBJ1-1|TRBV5-1|12|-
TGCGCCAGCAGCTTTAACAGGGAGTCGGCTTTCTTT
CASSFNRESAFF
>-|TRBJ1-2|TRBV12-3/TRBV12-4|12|few
TGTGCCAGCAGCAGACAGAACTTAGGCTACACCTTC
CASSRQNLGYTF
>-|TRBJ2-3|TRBV29-1|10|-
TGCAGCGTCGATACAGATACGCAGTATTTT
CSVDTDTQYF
>-|TRBJ1-6|TRBV2|13|-
TGTGCCAGCACTCTCGACCCCAATTCACCCCTCCACTTT
CASTLDPNSPLHF
>-|TRBJ1-5|TRBV12-1|15|-
TGTGCCAGCATCCCTCTTATGAGGGAGAGGCAGCCCCAGCATTTT
CASIPLMRERQPQHF
>-|TRBJ2-1|TRBV9|14|-
TGTGCCAGCAGCGTAAAAGACCAATGGGGTGAGCAGTTCTTC
CASSVKDQWGEQFF
>-|TRBJ2-7|TRBV19|13|-
TGTGCCAGTAGTGGGGCTAACTCCTACGAGCAGTACTTC
CASSGANSYEQYF